Below are 24 T cell receptor beta chains sequenced from a single sample in a study of T cells in Graves' hyperthyroidism and ophthalmopathy. Amplified TCR beta CDR3 regions came from RNA transcripts. The TCR CDR3 was amplified in a first-round RT-PCR using the HTBI primer set. TCRdb independently ran MiXCR on the multiplex PCR reads; one entry per CDR3 protein. The sample has 200,000 to 250,000 distinct CDR3 sequences, 17% seen once. Sequences were obtained from blood. The receptor set was obtained from a man in his fifties with Graves' hyperthyroidism.

This clonotype was seen ten or more times. The V and J genes are TRBV28 and TRBJ1-1; possible D gene TRBD1, 5 bases. CDR1 is MDHEN, CDR2 SYDVKM, per germline. The CDR3 covers 13 residues. Between the trimmed V and J ends, which lost 4 bases and 5 bases, there was a span of 11 bases. CDR3 residues: CASSYPGRTEAFF. For the CDR3, the DNA is TGTGCCAGCAGTTACCCGGGGCGAACTGAAGCTTTCTTT.

This chain joins TRBV7-8 and TRBJ2-7; 7 nucleotides align to TRBD1. Germline loops: CDR1 SGHVS, CDR2 FQNEAQ. There are 17 residues in the CDR3. V dropped 1 base and J dropped 2; count of bases not matched to a gene: 11. CDR3 loop: CASSLERSRQGAYEQYF. In DNA, the CDR3 is TGTGCCAGCAGCTTAGAGCGTTCTCGGCAGGGGGCCTACGAGCAGTACTTC.

With respect to this clonotype: This may be a read error, as it is one base from a much larger clone. V and J are TRBV15 and TRBJ1-2; D might be TRBD1 (5 bases). CDR1 LNHNV and CDR2 YYDKDF come from the germline V gene (reference sequence). V gave up 3 bases and J gave up 7 bases, with 15 bases separating them. The CDR3 covers 14 residues. The CDR3 DNA is TGTGCCACCAGCAGGAGAGGGGTTGGTGCTGGCTACACCTTC. Its translation is CATSRRGVGAGYTF.

This chain joins TRBV2 and TRBJ1-2; no clear D gene. V was pared by 5 bases and J by 1 base, with 11 bases between. The CDR3 length is 14 residues. Germline V gives CDR1 SNHLY, CDR2 FYNNEI. The CDR3 DNA follows: TGTGCCAGCAGTTTAGGAAGGGTTAACTATGGCTACACCTTC. Its protein is CASSLGRVNYGYTF.

This clonotype appeared a few times. The rearrangement uses TRBV7-8 and TRBJ1-2; D is unresolved. Germline V gene sequence: CDR1 SGHVS, CDR2 FQNEAQ. This CDR3 has 14 amino acids. V dropped 1 base and J dropped 1 base, with 7 bases sitting between them. DNA of the CDR3: TGTGCCAGCAGCTTAGATCCGAATAACTATGGCTACACCTTC. The encoded protein is CASSLDPNNYGYTF.

The DNA for the CDR3 is TGTGCCACCAAACAGACAGGTGGAAACACCATATATTTT. This encodes CATKQTGGNTIYF. The V gene is TRBV28, the J gene TRBJ1-3; TRBD1 might be the D (6 bases). The CDR3 sequence is 13 residues long. Trimming shortened V by 10 bases and J by 3 bases, and 13 bases separated the two germline ends. Per germline, CDR1 MDHEN and CDR2 SYDVKM.

This clonotype has ten or more counts. The chain joins TRBV18 to TRBJ2-7; unclear D gene. Trimming left V 3 bases short and J 3 bases short, with 9 bases between. Per germline, CDR1 KGHSH and CDR2 LQKENI. This CDR3 is 13 amino acids long. CDR3 DNA: TGTGCCAGCTCACCGGGGTTGGGCTACGAGCAGTACTTC. It is translated as CASSPGLGYEQYF.

In its sample, this clonotype was seen many times. V is TRBV27 and J is TRBJ1-2; D not resolved. This CDR3 comprises 13 residues. The ends were cut back, 6 bases at V and 0 bases at J, with 8 bases in the middle. CDR1 is MNHEY, CDR2 SMNVEV, per germline (reference sequence). The chain's CDR3 is CASRNTANYGYTF. CDR3 sequence (DNA): TGTGCCAGCAGAAATACAGCTAACTATGGCTACACCTTC.

V gene TRBV29-1 combines with J gene TRBJ2-5; TRBD2 matches at 8 bases. The V gene's germline CDR1 is SQVTM and CDR2 ANQGSEA. J gave up 5 bases and V 0 bases, and 8 bases lay outside the gene matches. This CDR3 has 15 amino acids. The CDR3 coding sequence is TGCAGCGTTGAAGATGGAGCGGGAGAGGGGGAGACCCAGTACTTC. Translating it yields CSVEDGAGEGETQYF. Supplemented by reference TRBV29-1 and TRBJ2-5, the full variable domain reads SAVISQKPSRDICQRGTSLTIQCQVDSQVTMMFWYRQQPGQSLTLIATANQGSEATYESGFVIDKFPISRPNLTFSTLTVSNMSPEDSSIYLCSVEDGAGEGETQYFGPGTRLLVL.

The chain uses TRBV5-5 and TRBJ1-5, with D perhaps matching TRBD1 (5 bases). Germline V gene sequence: CDR1 SGHKS, CDR2 YYEKEE (reference sequence). CDR3 length: 14 amino acids. Trimming cost V 1 base and J 4 bases, with 9 bases left between them. The CDR3 DNA follows: TGTGCCAGCAGCTTGATCGGGGCAAATCAGCCCCAGCATTTT. Protein: CASSLIGANQPQHF.

The chain employs TRBV11-2 and TRBJ2-3, with 8 bases identical to TRBD2. V shed 5 bases and J 6 bases; nucleotides not matched to a gene: 13. The CDR3 contains 16 residues. The germline V gene has CDR1 SGHAT and CDR2 FQNNGV. The CDR3 nucleotides read TGTGCCAGCAGCCCTCTCCGGGGGGGGGGGCCCGATACGCAGTATTTT. It yields the protein CASSPLRGGGPDTQYF.

This rearrangement joins TRBV9 to TRBJ2-2; 8 bases map to TRBD2. V was pared by 1 base and J by 1 base, with 3 bases of the junction left unmatched. Germline V gene lookup returns CDR1 SGDLS and CDR2 YYNGEE. CDR3 length equals 16 residues. Written as DNA, the CDR3 is TGTGCCAGCAGCGTAAGCCTAGCGGGGAACACCGGGGAGCTGTTTTTT. This codes for CASSVSLAGNTGELFF.

Regarding this clonotype: A read error may explain this, as a much larger clone is one base away. The chain links TRBV28 to TRBJ2-2, with D perhaps TRBD1 or TRBD2 (5 bases each). The CDR3 consists of 14 residues. The germline V gene encodes CDR1 MDHEN and CDR2 SYDVKM. Trimming left V 5 bases short and J 8 bases short, with 15 bases between. The CDR3 here is CASSDSGTGGELFF. In nucleotides, the CDR3 is TGTGCCAGCAGTGATTCCGGGACCGGGGGGGAGCTGTTTTTT.

This clonotype was observed once. This sequence joins TRBV20-1 and TRBJ1-2; no clear D gene. V was trimmed by 3 bases and J by 4 bases, leaving 15 bases between them. The CDR3 totals 14 residues. CDR1 and CDR2 from the germline V gene are DFQATT and SNEGSKA (reference sequence). The CDR3 loop reads CSARWTRGGYGYTF. CDR3 DNA: TGCAGTGCTAGGTGGACCCGGGGAGGCTATGGCTACACCTTC.

This clonotype showed up many times. The V call is TRBV5-6, the J call TRBJ1-1, with D unresolved. Germline CDR1 is SGHDT and CDR2 is YYEEEE. The CDR3 extends over 13 amino acids. Trimming pared 5 bases from V and 1 base from J, leaving 9 bases between. The CDR3, as DNA: TGTGCCAGCAGTTATCAGTGGAACACTGAAGCTTTCTTT. Translating it yields CASSYQWNTEAFF.

This clonotype was counted ten times or more. V gene TRBV29-1 combines with J gene TRBJ2-3; possible D gene TRBD1, 5 bases. V was trimmed by 1 base and J by 6 bases, leaving 11 bases between them. Looked up from germline, CDR1 is SQVTM and CDR2 is ANQGSEA. The CDR3 is 13 residues long. The CDR3 DNA follows: TGCAGCGTTGAAGGCGTTTACAGGGATACGCAGTATTTT. Protein sequence: CSVEGVYRDTQYF.

This clonotype was found a few times. The V and J genes are TRBV29-1 and TRBJ2-3; weak D call: TRBD1 (5 bases). This CDR3 spans 14 amino acids. CDR1 SQVTM and CDR2 ANQGSEA come from the germline V gene. The V gene lost 3 bases and the J gene lost 4 bases, with 14 bases spanning the gap. The CDR3 reads CSVESGSSADTQYF. The CDR3, as DNA: TGCAGCGTTGAGTCAGGGTCCAGCGCAGATACGCAGTATTTT.

Many counts were recorded for this clonotype. This chain connects TRBV28 to TRBJ1-2, with D perhaps TRBD1 (5 bases). CDR1 is MDHEN, CDR2 SYDVKM, per germline. Trimming left V 5 bases short and J 8 bases short, with 12 bases between. The CDR3 runs to 12 residues. CDR3 coding DNA: TGTGCCAGCAGTCCCCGGGGCGTCGGCTACACCTTC. The encoded protein is CASSPRGVGYTF.

The V and J genes are TRBV5-4 and TRBJ1-1, with 7 positions matching TRBD1. V lost 4 bases, J lost 0 bases, and 3 bases stayed unmatched. The CDR3 consists of 14 residues. The germline CDR1 and CDR2 sequences are SGHNT and YYREEE (reference sequence). CDR3 DNA: TGTGCCAGCAGCCTAGGGACAGTGAACACTGAAGCTTTCTTT. Translating gives CASSLGTVNTEAFF.

The chain couples TRBV27 to TRBJ2-3, with D perhaps being TRBD1 or TRBD2 (5 bases each). This CDR3 region has 14 residues. Germline V gives CDR1 MNHEY, CDR2 SMNVEV (reference sequence). Trimming removed 9 bases at V and 4 bases at J, with 17 bases between. Here the CDR3 reads CARKSGPPADTQYF. Written as DNA, the CDR3 is TGTGCCAGAAAATCGGGACCTCCCGCAGATACGCAGTATTTT.

This clonotype was picked up many times. This chain uses TRBV6-2 or TRBV6-3 with TRBJ2-7, with TRBD1 as a possible D gene (5 bases). Germline CDR1 and CDR2: MNHEY and SVGEGT. V lost 6 bases, J lost 3 bases, and 18 bases lay in between. The CDR3 runs 15 residues. The CDR3: CASRRKQGYFYEQYF. The DNA of the CDR3 is TGTGCCAGCAGGCGGAAGCAGGGATACTTCTACGAGCAGTACTTC.

This clonotype was observed many times. This chain uses TRBV6-1 with TRBJ2-7; 8 positions match TRBD1. Germline V gives CDR1 MNHNS, CDR2 SASEGT. This CDR3 is built from 15 residues. The V segment lost 1 base and the J segment 3 bases; nucleotides outside the gene matches: 5. This chain's CDR3 is CASSEVGTGGYEQYF. DNA of the CDR3: TGTGCCAGCAGTGAAGTAGGGACAGGAGGCTACGAGCAGTACTTC.

This clonotype showed up many times. The V and J genes are TRBV6-2 or TRBV6-3 and TRBJ2-3; the D is unclear. This CDR3 has 14 residues. The germline V gene encodes CDR1 MNHEY and CDR2 SVGEGT. The ends were cut back, 6 bases at V and 0 bases at J, with 10 bases in the middle. In DNA, the CDR3 is TGTGCCAGCAGCTTGGATAGTAGCACAGATACGCAGTATTTT. It specifies CASSLDSSTDTQYF.

There are many counts of this clonotype. The chain recombines TRBV7-2 with TRBJ2-7; 11 positions agree with TRBD2. After removal of 5 bases from V and 6 bases from J, the junction contained 9 bases not matched to a gene. Germline CDR1 and CDR2: SGHTA and FQGNSA. CDR3 length: 15 residues. The CDR3 DNA is TGTGCCAGCAGCGCCGTTAGCGGGAGGGCAAGCGAGCAGTACTTC. Translating it yields CASSAVSGRASEQYF.